This is a list of T cell receptor beta chains from one sample in a study of blood T cell repertoires in COVID-19. The method was immunoSEQ multiplex PCR; TCRdb's version includes in-frame clones alone and lacks a portion of them. Altogether under 75,000 clones are present, 65% to 80% being singletons, with the ten largest covering 5.5%. The sample was peripheral blood. All receptors come from a woman aged 70 to 79 with acute or convalescent COVID-19. The CDR3 runs from the conserved cysteine through the conserved F or W. D genes are given only for firm matches. Not all rows give a size; the values are once, few, many and, for expanded clones, a class.

abundance: -; d_gene: TRBD1; len: 16; v_gene: TRBV6-1; j_gene: TRBJ1-2; CDR3nt: TGTGCCAGCAGTGAAGCGTGGGGACAGACTAACTATGGCTACACCTTC; CDR3aa: CASSEAWGQTNYGYTF
abundance: -; d_gene: -; len: 17; v_gene: TRBV4-1; j_gene: TRBJ2-2; CDR3nt: TGCGCCAGCAGCCCCGCGGGGTGGACAAAAAACACCGGGGAGCTGTTTTTT; CDR3aa: CASSPAGWTKNTGELFF
abundance: -; d_gene: TRBD1; len: 15; v_gene: TRBV5-8; j_gene: TRBJ2-7; CDR3nt: TGTGCCAGCAGCTTTAGGGGACAGGGTAGCGGCGAGCAGTACTTC; CDR3aa: CASSFRGQGSGEQYF
abundance: -; d_gene: TRBD2; len: 18; v_gene: TRBV9; j_gene: TRBJ2-6; CDR3nt: TGTGCCAGCAGCGTAGGACTAGCGGGGGGCTCTGGGGCCAACGTCCTGACTTTC; CDR3aa: CASSVGLAGGSGANVLTF
abundance: -; d_gene: -; len: 18; v_gene: TRBV3-1/TRBV3-2; j_gene: TRBJ2-7; CDR3nt: TGTGCCAGCAGCCAAGATCCTTTAGGACAAGGGGGTATCAACGAGCAGTACTTC; CDR3aa: CASSQDPLGQGGINEQYF
abundance: -; d_gene: -; len: 15; v_gene: TRBV12-5; j_gene: TRBJ2-7; CDR3nt: TGTGCTAGTGTCTCGAGGGGGGGTGGACTCTACGAGCAGTACTTC; CDR3aa: CASVSRGGGLYEQYF
abundance: -; d_gene: TRBD1; len: 18; v_gene: TRBV9; j_gene: TRBJ1-2; CDR3nt: TGTGCCAGCAGCGGTAAGGCTGGACAGGGGGCGGGGAACTATGGCTACACCTTC; CDR3aa: CASSGKAGQGAGNYGYTF
abundance: -; d_gene: TRBD1; len: 14; v_gene: TRBV9; j_gene: TRBJ1-2; CDR3nt: TGTGCCAGCAGCTTAAGGGACAGGGACGAAGGCTACACCTTC; CDR3aa: CASSLRDRDEGYTF
abundance: -; d_gene: TRBD1; len: 14; v_gene: TRBV4-3; j_gene: TRBJ2-7; CDR3nt: TGCGCCAGCAGCCAAGCGGACAGGGGCTACGAGCAGTACTTC; CDR3aa: CASSQADRGYEQYF
abundance: once; d_gene: TRBD1; len: 16; v_gene: TRBV3-1/TRBV3-2; j_gene: TRBJ1-2; CDR3nt: TGTGCCAGCAGCCAAGAAGGGGGCCTAATGAACTATGGCTACACCTTC; CDR3aa: CASSQEGGLMNYGYTF
abundance: -; d_gene: TRBD2; len: 14; v_gene: TRBV20-1; j_gene: TRBJ2-1; CDR3nt: TGCAGTGCTAGTTACGTCGGGGGGGCGAATGAGCAGTTCTTC; CDR3aa: CSASYVGGANEQFF
abundance: once; d_gene: TRBD2; len: 14; v_gene: TRBV5-6; j_gene: TRBJ2-7; CDR3nt: TGTGCCAGCAGCTTTTCGGGAGGAAGGTACGAGCAGTACTTC; CDR3aa: CASSFSGGRYEQYF
abundance: -; d_gene: -; len: 13; v_gene: TRBV6-6; j_gene: TRBJ1-5; CDR3nt: TGTGCCAGCAGTTTACAGGGTTATCAGCCCCAGCATTTT; CDR3aa: CASSLQGYQPQHF
abundance: once; d_gene: TRBD1; len: 15; v_gene: TRBV19; j_gene: TRBJ2-3; CDR3nt: TGTGCCAGTAGTTCCGGACAGGGGAGGACAGATACGCAGTATTTT; CDR3aa: CASSSGQGRTDTQYF
abundance: -; d_gene: TRBD1; len: 15; v_gene: TRBV7-6; j_gene: TRBJ1-1; CDR3nt: TGTGCCAGCAGCTCTTCATCCAGACAGGGGGCTGAAGCTTTCTTT; CDR3aa: CASSSSSRQGAEAFF
abundance: -; d_gene: -; len: 14; v_gene: TRBV3-1/TRBV3-2; j_gene: TRBJ1-5; CDR3nt: TGTGCCAGCAGCCAAGGCCTAGCAGATCAGCCCCAGCATTTT; CDR3aa: CASSQGLADQPQHF
abundance: -; d_gene: -; len: 14; v_gene: TRBV10-3; j_gene: TRBJ1-3; CDR3nt: TGTGCCACGACGGGAGGGGCGCTCGGAAACACCATATATTTT; CDR3aa: CATTGGALGNTIYF
abundance: few; d_gene: -; len: 15; v_gene: TRBV27; j_gene: TRBJ1-2; CDR3nt: TGTGCCAGCAGTTTAGACCCTCGGGGAGGGTTCGGCTACACCTTC; CDR3aa: CASSLDPRGGFGYTF
abundance: many; d_gene: TRBD2; len: 15; v_gene: TRBV28; j_gene: TRBJ2-7; CDR3nt: TGTGCCAGCAGCCCGGGGGGGTTCGTCTCCTACGAGCAGTACTTC; CDR3aa: CASSPGGFVSYEQYF
abundance: -; d_gene: -; len: 17; v_gene: TRBV28; j_gene: TRBJ2-2; CDR3nt: TGTGCCAGCAGTCCCCGCCCCCTCAGGGGGGACACCGGGGAGCTGTTTTTT; CDR3aa: CASSPRPLRGDTGELFF
abundance: once; d_gene: -; len: 12; v_gene: TRBV3-1/TRBV3-2; j_gene: TRBJ2-7; CDR3nt: TGTGCCAGCAGACACGTCCCGGGAGAGCAGTACTTC; CDR3aa: CASRHVPGEQYF
abundance: -; d_gene: -; len: 14; v_gene: TRBV5-1; j_gene: TRBJ2-3; CDR3nt: TGCGCCAGCAGCTTAAGTGGGCAGGCAGATACGCAGTATTTT; CDR3aa: CASSLSGQADTQYF
abundance: -; d_gene: -; len: 15; v_gene: TRBV2; j_gene: TRBJ1-6; CDR3nt: TGTACCAGCAGCGGAAACAGGGCATCCAATTCACCCCTCCACTTT; CDR3aa: CTSSGNRASNSPLHF
abundance: once; d_gene: TRBD1; len: 17; v_gene: TRBV9; j_gene: TRBJ1-3; CDR3nt: TGTGCCAGCGGGGCACCGGGACAGTCTTTCTCTGGAAACACCATATATTTT; CDR3aa: CASGAPGQSFSGNTIYF
abundance: -; d_gene: TRBD1; len: 14; v_gene: TRBV29-1; j_gene: TRBJ1-5; CDR3nt: TGCAGCGTTGCAATACAGGGGGCTGGACCGCCCCAGCATTTT; CDR3aa: CSVAIQGAGPPQHF
abundance: -; d_gene: -; len: 16; v_gene: TRBV18; j_gene: TRBJ2-3; CDR3nt: TGTGCCAGCTCACCCCTGCCGGGAAAGGCCACAGATACGCAGTATTTT; CDR3aa: CASSPLPGKATDTQYF
abundance: -; d_gene: TRBD1; len: 16; v_gene: TRBV3-1/TRBV3-2; j_gene: TRBJ1-2; CDR3nt: TGTGCCAGCAGCCAAGGAGGACAGGGGTCGAACTATGGCTACACCTTC; CDR3aa: CASSQGGQGSNYGYTF
abundance: -; d_gene: TRBD2; len: 16; v_gene: TRBV3-1/TRBV3-2; j_gene: TRBJ2-7; CDR3nt: TGTGCCAGCAGACCCACTAGCGGGGGGGCCGCCTACGAGCAGTACTTC; CDR3aa: CASRPTSGGAAYEQYF
abundance: -; d_gene: -; len: 16; v_gene: TRBV28; j_gene: TRBJ1-6; CDR3nt: TGTGCCAGCAGTTTTAGTGGACAGCCCTATGGGTCACCCCTCCACTTT; CDR3aa: CASSFSGQPYGSPLHF
abundance: -; d_gene: -; len: 14; v_gene: TRBV5-1; j_gene: TRBJ2-4; CDR3nt: TGCGCCAGCAGCTCGGGCGGGGGCCTCAACATTCAGTACTTC; CDR3aa: CASSSGGGLNIQYF
abundance: -; d_gene: TRBD1; len: 13; v_gene: TRBV6-5; j_gene: TRBJ2-7; CDR3nt: TGTGCCAGCAGTTATCCAGGGGGCTACGAGCAGTACTTC; CDR3aa: CASSYPGGYEQYF
abundance: -; d_gene: -; len: 12; v_gene: TRBV2; j_gene: TRBJ2-5; CDR3nt: TGTGCCAGCAACGAAGGGGGAGAGACCCAGTACTTC; CDR3aa: CASNEGGETQYF
abundance: few; d_gene: TRBD1; len: 13; v_gene: TRBV7-9; j_gene: TRBJ1-4; CDR3nt: TGTGCCAGCAGGGTGGACAGGGACGCAAAACTGTTTTTT; CDR3aa: CASRVDRDAKLFF
abundance: -; d_gene: TRBD1; len: 15; v_gene: TRBV15; j_gene: TRBJ2-7; CDR3nt: TGTGCCACCAGCGCTGCCGGGACAGGATCCTACGAGCAGTACTTC; CDR3aa: CATSAAGTGSYEQYF
abundance: -; d_gene: -; len: 13; v_gene: TRBV6-5; j_gene: TRBJ1-5; CDR3nt: TGTGCCAGCAGTTACGAGAGCAATCAGCCCCAGCATTTT; CDR3aa: CASSYESNQPQHF
abundance: -; d_gene: -; len: 14; v_gene: TRBV11-2; j_gene: TRBJ1-1; CDR3nt: TGTGCCAGCAGCTTAGCAGGGTTGAACACTGAAGCTTTCTTT; CDR3aa: CASSLAGLNTEAFF
abundance: -; d_gene: TRBD1; len: 18; v_gene: TRBV4-1; j_gene: TRBJ1-2; CDR3nt: TGCGCCAGCAGCCAATCAATGACAGGGGCGACGTCGAACTATGGCTACACCTTC; CDR3aa: CASSQSMTGATSNYGYTF
abundance: -; d_gene: -; len: 14; v_gene: TRBV7-2; j_gene: TRBJ2-7; CDR3nt: TGTGCCAGCAGTTCGGCCGGGACAAAGTTCGGGCAGTACTTC; CDR3aa: CASSSAGTKFGQYF
abundance: -; d_gene: TRBD1; len: 15; v_gene: TRBV5-5; j_gene: TRBJ2-5; CDR3nt: TGTGCCAGCAGCTTGGCCTCGACAGGGGTGGAGACCCAGTACTTC; CDR3aa: CASSLASTGVETQYF
abundance: -; d_gene: -; len: 11; v_gene: TRBV2; j_gene: TRBJ2-1; CDR3nt: TGTGCCAGCATCCTCGGGGAAGACGAGTTCTTC; CDR3aa: CASILGEDEFF
abundance: -; d_gene: TRBD1; len: 15; v_gene: TRBV28; j_gene: TRBJ2-7; CDR3nt: TGTGCCAGCAGTTTATTGGGACAGGATGACTACGAGCAGTACTTC; CDR3aa: CASSLLGQDDYEQYF